This T cell receptor (beta chain) is from a study of blood T cell repertoires in COVID-19. On the study more broadly: Samples came from the United States, Italy and Spain, spanning acute and convalescent COVID-19. PBMCs, B-cell-depleted T cells, or T cells provided the cDNA or gDNA that made up the material.

This clone was detected only once. As processed by the authors: Reference gene primer amplification gave estimated nucleated cell counts. Assay: immunoSEQ multiplex PCR; the TCRdb copy retains only in-frame clones and omits some. V and J calls and clone size come straight from that table; D and trimming were deduced from the DNA. The sample carries roughly 180,000 clones, about 84% recorded once. Germline trimming cut 6 bases from V and 4 bases from J; bases unmatched to any gene: 9. Looked up from germline, CDR1 is SGHDT and CDR2 is YYEEEE. This CDR3 spans 15 amino acids. This TCR came from a woman aged 25 to 45 with acute or convalescent COVID-19. The chain is built from TRBV5-6 and TRBJ2-3, with 9 bases aligning to TRBD1. The sequencing sample was made of peripheral blood. This CDR3 is CASTPDRGLPDTQYF. The CDR3 DNA sequence: TGTGCCAGCACCCCGGACAGGGGATTGCCAGATACGCAGTATTTT.